This TCR beta chain was recovered during a study of CD8+CD57+ T cells in acquired aplastic anemia. Study-wide background: Sorted CD4+ and CD8+ cells yielded around 3.2 ug of DNA on average. Study-wide results and limits: Comparison of patients with controls identified approximately 28 shared CD8+ CDR3 sequences.

For CDR3 and TCR beta VDJ profiling, genomic DNA was the template used. MiXCR, run by TCRdb on the reads, gives a single entry per CDR3 protein. The top ten clones hold roughly 0.8% of a sample with approximately 470,000 distinct CDR3 sequences, roughly 34% of them seen once. Flow cytometry had shown expanded CD8+CD57+ cells in the patients chosen for sequencing. Blood sampling was performed on the patients, and none of them had received therapy by then. This CDR3 spans 17 amino acids. Trimming left V 4 bases short and J 0 bases short, with 13 bases between. Germline V gene sequence: CDR1 LGHNA, CDR2 YNFKEQ. This clonotype was found a few times. Its antigen remains unknown.

The origin of this receptor is a human donor with aplastic anemia. The chain has TRBV4-2 and TRBJ1-6; D ambiguous. The sequencing sample was made of sorted CD4+, CD8+, or CD8+CD57+ T cells (not recorded which) from PBMCs. DNA of the CDR3: TGTGCCAGCAGCCCCAGAACCCGGAGCTCCTATAATTCACCCCTCCACTTT. Amino acids: CASSPRTRSSYNSPLHF.